A selection of T cell receptor beta chains follows, all from one sample in a study of blood T cells in healthy people across ages. TCRdb redid the calling of the 5' RACE reads with MiXCR, one entry per CDR3 protein. The table has over 1.5 million distinct CDR3 sequences, about 50% seen once. Material for sequencing was blood. Source of these receptors: a woman between 40 and 55 years old in good health. Each CDR3 is given with its conserved first and last residue. A D gene is named only where the DNA matches it firmly. Expanded clones get a size class; other rows say once, few or many, or leave the size out.

j_call d_call v_call clone_size cdr3_aa cdr3_nt
TRBJ1-1 . TRBV10-2 once CASSPTGSVDTEAFF TGCGCCAGCAGTCCCACCGGCAGCGTAGACACTGAAGCTTTCTTT
TRBJ2-7 TRBD1 TRBV7-2 few CASSYRGQHYEQYF TGTGCCAGCAGTTATAGGGGACAGCATTACGAGCAGTACTTC
TRBJ2-5 TRBD2 TRBV20-1 few CSARGRAPSGLETQYF TGCAGTGCTAGAGGTCGGGCCCCTAGCGGCCTAGAGACCCAGTACTTC
TRBJ2-1 . TRBV7-7 . CASSLVFGSNEQFF TGTGCTAGCAGCTTAGTTTTCGGATCCAATGAGCAGTTCTTC
TRBJ2-5 TRBD1 TRBV7-8 . CASSSGTVGQETQYF TGTGCCAGCAGCTCCGGGACAGTAGGCCAAGAGACCCAGTACTTC
TRBJ1-4 . TRBV7-2 . CASRPRPGPNEKLFF TGTGCCAGCAGACCAAGACCAGGGCCTAATGAAAAACTGTTTTTT
TRBJ2-5 TRBD1 TRBV4-3 . CASSQEWGQGMLGGETQYF TGCGCCAGCAGCCAAGAATGGGGACAGGGGATGTTGGGTGGAGAGACCCAGTACTTC
TRBJ2-2 TRBD1 TRBV28 . CASRTGVLANTGELFF TGTGCCAGCAGGACAGGGGTCTTAGCGAACACCGGGGAGCTGTTTTTT
TRBJ2-5 . TRBV7-9 few CASGRKGGGIQETQYF TGTGCCAGCGGACGCAAAGGCGGGGGCATCCAAGAGACCCAGTACTTC
TRBJ2-3 . TRBV20-1 few CRPQTGLGADTQYF TGCAGGCCCCAGACGGGACTTGGCGCAGATACGCAGTATTTT
TRBJ2-7 TRBD1 TRBV29-1 . CSIFGTGYNEQYF TGCAGCATTTTTGGGACAGGATACAATGAGCAGTACTTC
TRBJ2-5 TRBD1 TRBV2 many CASRGQSETQYF TGCGCCAGCAGGGGACAGTCAGAGACCCAGTACTTC
TRBJ2-7 TRBD1 TRBV29-1 . CSVESSDRGYEQYF TGCAGCGTTGAATCTTCGGACAGGGGCTACGAGCAGTACTTC
TRBJ2-5 . TRBV12-3/TRBV12-4 . CASTQQAAGQETQYF TGTGCCAGCACCCAACAGGCGGCAGGTCAAGAGACCCAGTACTTC
TRBJ1-2 . TRBV20-1 . CSAMAGNDYGYTF TGCAGTGCTATGGCAGGAAACGACTATGGCTACACCTTC
TRBJ2-4 TRBD2 TRBV28 . CASNPSGEGTNIQYF TGTGCCAGCAACCCCTCTGGGGAGGGGACAAACATTCAGTACTTC
TRBJ2-5 . TRBV20-1 . CSARRDLETQYF TGCAGTGCCCGAAGGGACTTGGAGACCCAGTACTTC
TRBJ2-5 TRBD2 TRBV28 . CASSLLTRDGGGPQETQYF TGTGCCAGCAGTTTATTGACCCGAGATGGCGGGGGGCCTCAAGAGACCCAGTACTTC
TRBJ1-2 TRBD1 TRBV6-5 . CASGDRGWQSGYTF TGTGCCAGCGGAGACAGGGGGTGGCAAAGTGGCTACACCTTC
TRBJ2-5 . TRBV6-5 . CASSRGSYAAETQYF TGTGCCAGCAGTCGGGGCAGTTACGCAGCCGAGACCCAGTACTTC
TRBJ2-1 TRBD1 TRBV12-3/TRBV12-4 few CASTQATGNEQFF TGTGCCAGCACCCAAGCGACAGGGAATGAGCAGTTCTTC
TRBJ2-3 . TRBV5-5 few CASSLLTVADTQYF TGTGCCAGCAGCTTATTGACGGTAGCAGATACGCAGTATTTT
TRBJ2-1 . TRBV7-2 . CASSRTNLNPNEQFF TGTGCCAGCAGCCGGACTAACCTTAACCCCAATGAGCAGTTCTTC
TRBJ2-3 TRBD2 TRBV6-1 . CASSRLRRLAGATDTQYF TGTGCCAGCAGCCGCCTACGGAGACTAGCGGGCGCCACAGATACGCAGTATTTT
TRBJ2-7 . TRBV6-5 few CASSSPGGETEQYF TGTGCCAGCAGTAGCCCCGGTGGGGAAACCGAGCAGTACTTC
TRBJ1-2 . TRBV28 . CASSLVVAWGDYGYTF TGTGCCAGCAGTTTAGTGGTGGCTTGGGGCGACTATGGCTACACCTTC
TRBJ2-1 TRBD1 TRBV10-3 . CAIAFGTGYNEQFF TGTGCCATTGCTTTTGGGACAGGATACAATGAGCAGTTCTTC
TRBJ1-5 TRBD1 TRBV20-1 . CSARPDRDQPQHF TGCAGTGCTAGACCTGACAGGGATCAGCCCCAGCATTTT
TRBJ2-5 . TRBV7-2 . CASSHPGRPETQYF TGTGCCAGCAGCCACCCGGGGCGGCCGGAGACCCAGTACTTC
TRBJ1-1 TRBD1 TRBV25-1 . CAAQGVNTEAFF TGTGCCGCACAGGGGGTGAACACTGAAGCTTTCTTT
TRBJ2-3 TRBD2 TRBV7-6 . CASSPASGGSTDTQYF TGTGCCAGCAGCCCAGCTAGCGGGGGAAGCACAGATACGCAGTATTTT
TRBJ2-1 TRBD1 TRBV12-3/TRBV12-4 . CATNDRVNEQFF TGTGCCACCAACGACAGGGTCAATGAGCAGTTCTTC
TRBJ2-3 . TRBV20-1 few CSAVPGLTTDTQYF TGCAGTGCTGTTCCGGGACTTACCACAGATACGCAGTATTTT
TRBJ1-1 TRBD1 TRBV18 . CASSPATGSTEAFF TGTGCCAGCTCACCAGCGACAGGGAGCACTGAAGCTTTCTTT
TRBJ2-1 TRBD1 TRBV7-9 . CASSPLRGLYNEQFF TGTGCCAGCAGCCCCCTCAGGGGGCTATACAATGAGCAGTTCTTC
TRBJ2-3 . TRBV9 . CASSAKADTQYF TGTGCCAGCAGCGCAAAAGCGGATACGCAGTATTTT
TRBJ1-5 . TRBV20-1 . CSARGTKGGNQPQHF TGCAGTGCTAGGGGCACAAAGGGAGGCAATCAGCCCCAGCATTTT
TRBJ1-5 . TRBV6-2/TRBV6-3 . CASSYSGLGNQPQHF TGTGCCAGCAGTTACTCGGGGCTGGGCAATCAGCCCCAGCATTTT
TRBJ1-5 TRBD1 TRBV20-1 . CSAGQGHNQPQHF TGCAGTGCGGGACAGGGGCACAATCAGCCCCAGCATTTT
TRBJ2-7 . TRBV11-2 . CASSLLTGHKEEAQYF TGTGCCAGCAGCCTACTAACGGGCCATAAGGAGGAGGCCCAGTACTTC
TRBJ2-7 . TRBV21-1 . CASSKLRGDYEQYF TGTGCCAGCAGCAAATTAAGGGGGGATTACGAGCAGTACTTC
TRBJ2-5 . TRBV7-2 few CASSLDRHSQETQYF TGTGCCAGCAGCTTAGATCGGCACTCCCAAGAGACCCAGTACTTC
TRBJ2-1 TRBD2 TRBV27 . CASSSWTSGGSSYNEQFF TGTGCCAGCAGTTCCTGGACTAGCGGGGGGAGCTCCTACAATGAGCAGTTCTTC
TRBJ2-1 . TRBV7-2 few CASSVAFGQWKFF TGTGCCAGCAGCGTAGCATTCGGTCAATGGAAGTTCTTC
TRBJ2-1 TRBD2 TRBV2 . CASRYSPLAGVYNEQFF TGTGCCAGCAGATACAGTCCTCTAGCGGGGGTTTACAATGAGCAGTTCTTC
TRBJ1-2 . TRBV10-2 few CASSEIGQGTNGYTF TGCGCCAGCAGTGAAATCGGCCAGGGTACGAATGGCTACACCTTC
TRBJ2-1 TRBD1 TRBV7-9 . CVSSFTGTGHNEQFF TGTGTCAGCAGCTTTACCGGGACAGGGCACAATGAGCAGTTCTTC
TRBJ2-1 TRBD1 TRBV6-5 few CASSLDRGLVYNEQFF TGTGCCAGCAGTCTCGACAGGGGGCTTGTCTACAATGAGCAGTTCTTC
TRBJ2-5 . TRBV12-3/TRBV12-4 few CASSLDERVRGTQYF TGTGCCAGCAGTTTAGACGAGCGTGTGAGGGGGACCCAGTACTTC